The present T cell receptor beta chain was sequenced within a study of T cell responses to AZD1222 COVID-19 vaccine. Trimming pared 0 bases from V and 2 bases from J, leaving 8 bases between. The CDR3 length is 14 residues. Germline-derived CDR1 and CDR2 are GTSNPN and SVGIG (reference sequence). This clone appeared a single time. What it binds is unknown. Sequencing was performed with immunoSEQ multiplex PCR; in TCRdb, only in-frame clones are kept and a portion is missing. The top ten clones hold more than 9.5% of a sample with 85,000 to 100,000 clones, approximately 94% of them seen once. Study-level points and caveats: Among spike-specific TCRs, nearly half reportedly target unmutated variant regions. With dominance at 160-218 and 743-854, vaccine-associated CD4 TCRs spanned spike.

The clonotype originates from an adult in good health. The chain is built from TRBV30 and TRBJ1-3; a possible D gene is TRBD1 (5 bases). Here the sequenced sample was peripheral blood, taken on day 0 of AZD1222 vaccination. The CDR3 bases are TGTGCCTGGAGTGTATGGGGGGCTGGAAACACCATATATTTT. It yields the protein CAWSVWGAGNTIYF.